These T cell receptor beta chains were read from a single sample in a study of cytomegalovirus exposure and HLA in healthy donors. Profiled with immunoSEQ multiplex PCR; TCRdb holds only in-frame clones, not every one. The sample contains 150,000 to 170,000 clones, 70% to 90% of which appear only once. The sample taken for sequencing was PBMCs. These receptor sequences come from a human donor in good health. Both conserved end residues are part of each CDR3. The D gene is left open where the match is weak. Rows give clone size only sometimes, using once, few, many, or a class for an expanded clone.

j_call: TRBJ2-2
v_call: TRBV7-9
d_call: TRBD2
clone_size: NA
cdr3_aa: CASSPLAAGELFF
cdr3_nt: TGTGCCAGCAGCCCTCTAGCGGCCGGGGAGCTGTTTTTT

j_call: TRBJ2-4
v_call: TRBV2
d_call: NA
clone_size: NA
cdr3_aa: CASSAPTEKNIQYF
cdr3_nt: TGTGCCAGCAGTGCCCCGACAGAAAAAAACATTCAGTACTTC

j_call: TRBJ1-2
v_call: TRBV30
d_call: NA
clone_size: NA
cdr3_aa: CAWRFGANYGYTF
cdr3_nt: TGTGCCTGGAGATTCGGAGCTAACTATGGCTACACCTTC

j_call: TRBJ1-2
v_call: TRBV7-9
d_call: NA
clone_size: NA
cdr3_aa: CASSLAPSSRDYGYTF
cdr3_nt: TGTGCCAGCAGCTTAGCTCCTTCATCCAGGGACTATGGCTACACCTTC

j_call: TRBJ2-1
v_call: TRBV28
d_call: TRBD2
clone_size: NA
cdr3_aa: CASQTSRGEQFF
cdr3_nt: TGTGCCAGTCAGACTAGCCGGGGTGAGCAGTTCTTC

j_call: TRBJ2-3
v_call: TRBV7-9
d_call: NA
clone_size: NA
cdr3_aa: CASSPRATDTQYF
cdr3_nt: TGTGCCAGCAGCCCCAGGGCAACAGATACGCAGTATTTT

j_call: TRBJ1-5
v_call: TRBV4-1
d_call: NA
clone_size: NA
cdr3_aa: CASSQGWLNQPQHF
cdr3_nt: TGCGCCAGCAGCCAAGGATGGCTCAATCAGCCCCAGCATTTT

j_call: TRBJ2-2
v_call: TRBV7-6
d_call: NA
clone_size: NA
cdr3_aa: CASSLTIGAAGELFF
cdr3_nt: TGTGCCAGCAGCTTAACTATAGGAGCTGCCGGGGAGCTGTTTTTT

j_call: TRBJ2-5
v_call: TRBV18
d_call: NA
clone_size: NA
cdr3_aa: CASSPSGLETQYF
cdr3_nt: TGTGCCAGCTCACCATCCGGTTTAGAGACCCAGTACTTC

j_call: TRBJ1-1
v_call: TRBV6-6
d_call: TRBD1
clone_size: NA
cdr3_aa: CAVHRGGGTEAFF
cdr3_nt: TGTGCCGTTCACAGAGGGGGCGGGACTGAAGCTTTCTTT

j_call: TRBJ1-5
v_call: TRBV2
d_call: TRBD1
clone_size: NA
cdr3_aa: CATKLDRVSSQPQHF
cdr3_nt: TGTGCCACCAAATTGGACAGGGTATCAAGTCAGCCCCAGCATTTT

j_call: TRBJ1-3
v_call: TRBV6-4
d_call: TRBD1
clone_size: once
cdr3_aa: CASSDGQGVGTIYF
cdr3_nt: TGTGCCAGCAGTGACGGTCAGGGGGTAGGCACCATATATTTT

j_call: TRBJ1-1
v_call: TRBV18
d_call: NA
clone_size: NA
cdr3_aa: CASSPRGPPGDRGAFF
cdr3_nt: TGTGCCAGCTCACCAAGGGGACCACCGGGGGACCGAGGAGCTTTCTTT

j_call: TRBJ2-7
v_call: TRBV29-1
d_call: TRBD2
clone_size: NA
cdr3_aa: CSVELAGEREQYF
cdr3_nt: TGCAGCGTTGAATTAGCGGGAGAGAGGGAGCAGTACTTC

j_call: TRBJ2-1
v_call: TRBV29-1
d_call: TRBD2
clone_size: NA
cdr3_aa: CSVVMAGDSYNEQFF
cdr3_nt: TGCAGCGTTGTTATGGCGGGAGATTCCTACAATGAGCAGTTCTTC

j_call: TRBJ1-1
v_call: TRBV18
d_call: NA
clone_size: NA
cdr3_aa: CASSRDFLNTEAFF
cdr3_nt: TGTGCCAGCTCCCGCGACTTCCTCAACACTGAAGCTTTCTTT

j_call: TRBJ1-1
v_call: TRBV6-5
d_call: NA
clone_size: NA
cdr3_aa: CASEGDTEAFF
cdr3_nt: TGTGCCAGCGAGGGGGACACTGAAGCTTTCTTT

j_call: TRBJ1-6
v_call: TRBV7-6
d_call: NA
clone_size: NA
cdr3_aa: CASSRTERGNSPLHF
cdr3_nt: TGTGCCAGCAGCCGGACAGAGAGGGGAAATTCACCCCTCCACTTT

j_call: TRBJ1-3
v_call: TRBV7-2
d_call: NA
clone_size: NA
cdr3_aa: CASSSNRAISGNTIYF
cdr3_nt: TGTGCCAGCAGCTCCAACCGAGCAATCTCTGGAAACACCATATATTTT

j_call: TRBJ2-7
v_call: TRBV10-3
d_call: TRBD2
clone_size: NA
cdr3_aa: CAISESPGGRGSYEQYF
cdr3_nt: TGTGCCATCAGTGAGTCCCCTGGCGGGAGGGGTTCCTACGAGCAGTACTTC

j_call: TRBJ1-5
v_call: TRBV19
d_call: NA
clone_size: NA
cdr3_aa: CASSTMTVQAQHF
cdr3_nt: TGTGCCAGTAGTACCATGACAGTTCAGGCCCAGCATTTT

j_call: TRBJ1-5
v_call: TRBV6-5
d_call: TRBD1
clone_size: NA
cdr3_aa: CASSHNRDRGQPQHF
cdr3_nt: TGTGCCAGCAGTCACAACCGGGACAGGGGTCAGCCCCAGCATTTT

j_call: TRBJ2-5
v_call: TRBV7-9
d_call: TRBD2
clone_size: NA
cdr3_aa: CASIGREAGQETQYF
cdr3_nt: TGTGCCAGCATCGGGAGGGAAGCAGGCCAAGAGACCCAATACTTC

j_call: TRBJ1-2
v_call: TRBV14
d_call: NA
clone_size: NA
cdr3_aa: CASSQDLAGNGYTF
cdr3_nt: TGTGCCAGCAGCCAAGATCTGGCGGGGAATGGCTACACCTTC

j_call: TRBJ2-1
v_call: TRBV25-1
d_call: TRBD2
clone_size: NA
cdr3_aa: CASSLTSGSRGSYNEQFF
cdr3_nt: TGTGCCAGCAGTCTAACTAGCGGGAGCAGGGGCTCCTACAATGAGCAGTTCTTC

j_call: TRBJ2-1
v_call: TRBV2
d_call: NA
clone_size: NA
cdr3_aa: CASSESGASYNEQFF
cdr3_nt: TGTGCCAGCAGTGAATCTGGGGCCTCCTACAATGAGCAGTTCTTC

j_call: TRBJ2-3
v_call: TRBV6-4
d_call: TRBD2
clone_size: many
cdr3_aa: CASSDSASGGTDTQYF
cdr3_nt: TGTGCCAGCAGTGACTCTGCTAGCGGGGGAACAGATACGCAGTATTTT

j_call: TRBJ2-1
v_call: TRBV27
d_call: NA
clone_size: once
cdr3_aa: CASRSTGIDEQFF
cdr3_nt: TGTGCCAGCAGATCCACAGGGATAGATGAGCAGTTCTTC

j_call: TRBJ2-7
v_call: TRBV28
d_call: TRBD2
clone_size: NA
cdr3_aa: CASSSLGGRYGYEQYF
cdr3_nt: TGTGCCAGCAGCTCCCTGGGAGGGAGGTATGGTTACGAGCAGTACTTC

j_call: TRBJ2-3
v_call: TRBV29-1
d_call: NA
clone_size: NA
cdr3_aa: CSVEAVGDTQYF
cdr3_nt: TGCAGCGTTGAGGCGGTGGGAGATACGCAGTATTTT

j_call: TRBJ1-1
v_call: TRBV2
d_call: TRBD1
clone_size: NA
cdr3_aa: CASSGDSMNTEAFF
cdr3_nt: TGTGCCAGCAGTGGGGACAGCATGAACACTGAAGCTTTCTTT

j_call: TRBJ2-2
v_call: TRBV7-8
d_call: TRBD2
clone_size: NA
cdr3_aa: CASSLGGTAGELFF
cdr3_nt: TGTGCCAGCAGCCTCGGGGGGACGGCGGGGGAGCTGTTTTTT

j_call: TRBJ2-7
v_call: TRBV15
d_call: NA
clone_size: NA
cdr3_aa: CATSRDLPVSYRTTMVGEQYF
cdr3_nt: TGTGCCACCAGCAGAGATCTGCCGGTCTCGTACAGGACTACGATGGTCGGCGAGCAGTACTTC

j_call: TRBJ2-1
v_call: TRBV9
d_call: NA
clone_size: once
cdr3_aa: CASSVAGDSYNEQFF
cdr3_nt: TGTGCCAGCAGCGTAGCTGGAGACTCCTACAATGAGCAGTTCTTC

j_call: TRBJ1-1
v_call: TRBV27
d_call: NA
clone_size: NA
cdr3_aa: CASSLTPTGPLRGEAFF
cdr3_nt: TGTGCCAGCAGTCTAACCCCCACAGGGCCCCTTAGGGGTGAAGCTTTCTTT

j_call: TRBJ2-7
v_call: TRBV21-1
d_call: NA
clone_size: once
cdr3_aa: CASRSQLSSYEQYF
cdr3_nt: TGTGCCAGCAGGTCCCAACTAAGCTCCTACGAGCAGTACTTC

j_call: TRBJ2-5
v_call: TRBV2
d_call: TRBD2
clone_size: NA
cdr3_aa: CASSELLAGVEETQYF
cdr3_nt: TGTGCCAGCAGTGAGCTACTAGCGGGAGTGGAAGAGACCCAGTACTTC

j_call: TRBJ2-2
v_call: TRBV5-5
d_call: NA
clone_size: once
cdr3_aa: CASSPRENTGELFF
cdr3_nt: TGTGCCAGCAGCCCCAGGGAGAACACCGGGGAGCTGTTTTTT

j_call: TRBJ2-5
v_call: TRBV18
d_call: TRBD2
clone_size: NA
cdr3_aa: CASSRGLAGIQETQYF
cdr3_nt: TGTGCCAGCTCTCGAGGACTAGCGGGGATACAAGAGACCCAGTACTTC

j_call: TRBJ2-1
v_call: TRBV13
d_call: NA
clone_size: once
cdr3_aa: CASSIVRGRGLGYNEQFF
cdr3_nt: TGTGCCAGCAGCATCGTGCGAGGGAGAGGGTTAGGGTACAATGAGCAGTTCTTC

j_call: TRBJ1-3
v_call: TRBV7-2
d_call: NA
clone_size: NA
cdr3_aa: CASSLKRSGNTIYF
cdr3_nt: TGTGCCAGCAGCCTAAAACGGTCTGGAAACACCATATATTTT

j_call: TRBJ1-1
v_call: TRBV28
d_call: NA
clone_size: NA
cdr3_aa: CASSLNIYWGLLGTEAFF
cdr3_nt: TGTGCCAGCAGTTTGAATATATATTGGGGGCTCTTGGGGACTGAAGCTTTCTTT

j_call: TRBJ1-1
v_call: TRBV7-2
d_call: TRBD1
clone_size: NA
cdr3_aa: CASSSYRGQNTEAFF
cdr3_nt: TGTGCCAGCAGCTCGTACAGGGGGCAAAACACTGAAGCTTTCTTT

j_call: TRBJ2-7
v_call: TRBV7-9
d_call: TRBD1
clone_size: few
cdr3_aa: CASSFDRVEGEQYF
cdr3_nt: TGTGCCAGCAGCTTCGACAGGGTAGAAGGCGAGCAGTACTTC

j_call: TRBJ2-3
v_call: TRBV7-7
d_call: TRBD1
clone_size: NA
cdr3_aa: CASSLGDRSTDTQYF
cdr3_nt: TGTGCCAGCAGCTTAGGGGACAGAAGCACAGATACGCAGTATTTT

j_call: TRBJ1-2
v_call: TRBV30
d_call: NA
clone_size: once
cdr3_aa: CAWSVPGVYGYTF
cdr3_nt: TGTGCCTGGAGTGTACCAGGGGTATATGGCTACACCTTC

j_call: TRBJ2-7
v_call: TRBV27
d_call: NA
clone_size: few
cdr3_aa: CASSNDISYEQYF
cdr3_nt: TGTGCCAGCAGTAACGACATTTCCTACGAGCAGTACTTC

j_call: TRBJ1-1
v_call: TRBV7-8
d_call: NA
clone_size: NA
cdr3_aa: CASSLFGGEGLRTEAFF
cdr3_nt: TGTGCCAGCAGCTTATTCGGGGGAGAAGGGTTGCGGACTGAAGCTTTCTTT

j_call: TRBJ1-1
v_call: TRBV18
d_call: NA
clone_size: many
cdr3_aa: CASSPTGDTEAFF
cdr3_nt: TGTGCCAGCTCACCGACCGGGGACACTGAAGCTTTCTTT

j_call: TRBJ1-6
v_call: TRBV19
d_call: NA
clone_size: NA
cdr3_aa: CASSPPRGTNSPLHF
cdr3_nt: TGTGCCAGTAGTCCCCCCCGGGGTACCAATTCACCCCTCCACTTT

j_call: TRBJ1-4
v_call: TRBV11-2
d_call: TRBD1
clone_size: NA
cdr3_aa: CASSLGTGRSFGLGEKLFF
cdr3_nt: TGTGCCAGCAGCCTAGGGACAGGGAGGTCATTCGGCCTTGGGGAAAAACTGTTTTTT

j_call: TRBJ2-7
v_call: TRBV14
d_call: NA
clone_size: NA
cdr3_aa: CASSPLRITDEQYF
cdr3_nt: TGTGCCAGCAGCCCCCTCAGGATAACGGACGAGCAGTACTTC

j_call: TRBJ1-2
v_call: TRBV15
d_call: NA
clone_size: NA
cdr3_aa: CATSRAGGAHYGYTF
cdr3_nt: TGTGCCACCAGCAGAGCGGGAGGGGCTCACTATGGCTACACCTTC

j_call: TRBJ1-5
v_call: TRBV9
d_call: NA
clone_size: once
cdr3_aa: CASSDGTSYQPQHF
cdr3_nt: TGTGCCAGCAGCGACGGGACAAGTTATCAGCCCCAGCATTTT

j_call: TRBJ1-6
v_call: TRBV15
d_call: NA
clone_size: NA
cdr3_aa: CATSREGGYNSPLHF
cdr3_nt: TGTGCCACCAGCAGAGAGGGGGGATATAATTCACCCCTCCACTTT